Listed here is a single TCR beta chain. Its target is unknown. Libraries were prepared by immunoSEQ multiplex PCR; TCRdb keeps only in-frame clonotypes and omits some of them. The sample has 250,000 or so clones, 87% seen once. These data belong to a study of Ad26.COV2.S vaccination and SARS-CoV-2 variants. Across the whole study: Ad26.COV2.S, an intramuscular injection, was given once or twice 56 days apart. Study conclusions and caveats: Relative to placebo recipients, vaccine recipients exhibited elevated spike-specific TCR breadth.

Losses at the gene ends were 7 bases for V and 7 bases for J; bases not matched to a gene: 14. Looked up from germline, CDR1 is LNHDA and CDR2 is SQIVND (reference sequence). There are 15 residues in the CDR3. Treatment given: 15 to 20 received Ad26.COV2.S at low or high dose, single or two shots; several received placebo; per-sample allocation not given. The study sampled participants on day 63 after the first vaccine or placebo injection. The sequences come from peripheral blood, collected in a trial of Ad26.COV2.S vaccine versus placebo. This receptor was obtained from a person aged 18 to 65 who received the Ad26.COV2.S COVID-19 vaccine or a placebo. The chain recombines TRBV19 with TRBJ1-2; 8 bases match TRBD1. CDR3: CASNPQRQGRGGYTF. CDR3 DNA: TGTGCCAGTAACCCGCAGCGACAGGGGCGAGGTGGCTACACCTTC.